This TCR beta chain emerged from a study of T cell repertoires in cytomegalovirus infection. The table lists this clonotype with a few counts. TCRdb independently ran MiXCR on the reads; one entry per CDR3 protein. This sample has more than 400,000 distinct CDR3 sequences, with around a quarter found just once. CDR1 and CDR2 from the germline V gene are MGHRA and YSYEKL. This CDR3 spans 17 amino acids. The trim removed 0 bases at V and 5 bases at J, leaving 6 bases unmatched. The chain combines TRBV4-1 with TRBJ2-5, with 13 bases aligning to TRBD2. The clonotype was recovered from a human donor in good health (CMV status not recorded). Some clones in this sample may be carry-over from other donors' samples. Sequenced material: PBMCs. CDR3 residues: CASSQEELAGGAETQYF. As DNA, the CDR3 is TGCGCCAGCAGCCAAGAGGAACTAGCGGGAGGGGCGGAGACCCAGTACTTC.